This entry concerns a single T cell receptor (beta chain). Different DNA sequences within this sample yield the same CDR3. Measured with immunoSEQ multiplex PCR; TCRdb has only the in-frame clones, and not every one. The data show some 400,000 clones, about 89% seen once. V was clipped by 6 bases and J by 8 bases, with 10 bases between them. This CDR3 is built from 11 residues. The sample originates from a study of blood T cell repertoires in COVID-19. About the research overall: The United States, Italy and Spain supplied acute and convalescent COVID-19 samples. Sources were T cells, B-cell-depleted T cells, or PBMCs; the material itself was cDNA or gDNA.

Exposed volunteers were people who met a COVID-19 case within 2 weeks before study entry. The chain combines TRBV12-3 or TRBV12-4 with TRBJ1-2, with D maybe TRBD1 (5 bases). The TCR was taken from a woman in her thirties or forties who had been exposed to COVID-19. The sample was PBMCs or T cells enriched from blood (not recorded which). CDR3 loop: CASSPGLGYTF. DNA of the CDR3: TGTGCCAGCAGCCCAGGGTTGGGCTACACCTTC.